This is a list of T cell receptor beta chains from one sample in a study of blood T cell repertoires in COVID-19. Produced via immunoSEQ multiplex PCR; TCRdb's table is partial and in-frame only. Seen here are hundreds of thousands of clones, about 90% observed once, and the top ten hold roughly 4%. Sequencing was done on a sample of PBMCs or T cells enriched from blood (not recorded which). The receptor set was obtained from a woman aged 25 to 39 with acute COVID-19. Each CDR3 is given with its conserved first and last residue. Each record gives: J gene, V gene, D gene, clone size, CDR3 DNA, CDR3 protein. D genes are given only for firm matches. Not all rows give a size; the values are once, few, many and, for expanded clones, a class.

J: TRBJ2-5; V: TRBV19; D: TRBD2; size: .; DNA: TGTGCCAGTAGTCTGGGCGGGGGGCCCGGGGACCAAGAGACCCAGTACTTC; CDR3: CASSLGGGPGDQETQYF
J: TRBJ2-5; V: TRBV24-1; D: TRBD1; size: .; DNA: TGTGCCACCTTGGCCAAAGGGGGCGCGAGGGAGACCCAGTACTTC; CDR3: CATLAKGGARETQYF
J: TRBJ2-7; V: TRBV6-6; D: TRBD1; size: .; DNA: TGTGCCAGCAGTTACGGCCAGGGGGTCGACGAGCAGTACTTC; CDR3: CASSYGQGVDEQYF
J: TRBJ2-7; V: TRBV4-3; D: .; size: .; DNA: TGCGCCAGCAGCCAAGCTTACACAGATTCCTACGAGCAGTACTTC; CDR3: CASSQAYTDSYEQYF
J: TRBJ2-1; V: TRBV18; D: .; size: .; DNA: TGTGCCAGCTCACCACCGTGGACTCCCAGAGACGATGAGCAGTTCTTC; CDR3: CASSPPWTPRDDEQFF
J: TRBJ1-2; V: TRBV4-1; D: TRBD1; size: many; DNA: TGCGCCAGCAGCCAAGATCAAGGGACAGGTCTTTATGGCTACACCTTC; CDR3: CASSQDQGTGLYGYTF
J: TRBJ2-1; V: TRBV2; D: .; size: .; DNA: TGTGCCAGCACGCGGGACGCCTCATACAATGAGCAGTTCTTC; CDR3: CASTRDASYNEQFF
J: TRBJ2-2; V: TRBV28; D: TRBD1; size: .; DNA: TGTGCCAGCAGTTTAGTGCCAGGGGGTCTGACCGGGGAGCTGTTTTTT; CDR3: CASSLVPGGLTGELFF
J: TRBJ2-5; V: TRBV30; D: .; size: .; DNA: TGTGCCTGGAGTGGGACTCCCGCAGCCGGGACCCAGTACTTC; CDR3: CAWSGTPAAGTQYF
J: TRBJ1-2; V: TRBV10-3; D: .; size: .; DNA: TGTGCCATCAGTGAGTCGCGCCAAGCCAGGGATGGCTACACCTTC; CDR3: CAISESRQARDGYTF